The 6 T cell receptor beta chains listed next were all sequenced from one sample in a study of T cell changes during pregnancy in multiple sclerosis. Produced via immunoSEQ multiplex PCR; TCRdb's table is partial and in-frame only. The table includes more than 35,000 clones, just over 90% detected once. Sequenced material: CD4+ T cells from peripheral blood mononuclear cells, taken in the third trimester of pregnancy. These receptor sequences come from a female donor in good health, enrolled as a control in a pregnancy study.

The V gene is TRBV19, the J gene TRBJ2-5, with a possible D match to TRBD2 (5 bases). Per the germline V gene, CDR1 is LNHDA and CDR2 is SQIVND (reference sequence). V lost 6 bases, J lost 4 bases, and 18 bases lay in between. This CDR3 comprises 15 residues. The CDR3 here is CASSINALARETQYF. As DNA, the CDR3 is TGTGCCAGTAGCATAAACGCGCTAGCTAGAGAGACCCAGTACTTC. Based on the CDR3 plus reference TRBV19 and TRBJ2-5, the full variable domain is DGGITQSPKYLFRKEGQNVTLSCEQNLNHDAMYWYRQDPGQGLRLIYYSQIVNDFQKGDIAEGYSVSREKKESFPLTVTSAQKNPTAFYLCASSINALARETQYFGPGTRLLVL.

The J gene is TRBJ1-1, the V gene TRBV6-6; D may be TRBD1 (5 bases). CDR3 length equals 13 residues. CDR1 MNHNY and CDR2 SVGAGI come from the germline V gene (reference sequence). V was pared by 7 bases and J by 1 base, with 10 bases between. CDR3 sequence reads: CASNQGRNTEAFF. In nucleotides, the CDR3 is TGTGCCAGCAATCAGGGCCGGAACACTGAAGCTTTCTTT.

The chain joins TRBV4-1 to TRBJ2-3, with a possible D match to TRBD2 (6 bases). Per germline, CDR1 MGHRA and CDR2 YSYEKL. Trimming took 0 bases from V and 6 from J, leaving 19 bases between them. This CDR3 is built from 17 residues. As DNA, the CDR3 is TGCGCCAGCAGCCAAGATGGGGCGGGACGAGGAGGGGATACGCAGTATTTT. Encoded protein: CASSQDGAGRGGDTQYF.

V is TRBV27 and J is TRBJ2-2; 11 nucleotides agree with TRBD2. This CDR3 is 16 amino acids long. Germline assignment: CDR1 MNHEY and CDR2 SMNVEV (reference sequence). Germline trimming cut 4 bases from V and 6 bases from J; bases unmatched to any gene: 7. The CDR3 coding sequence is TGTGCCAGCAGTTCGAGACTAGCGGGGTTCCCCGGGGAGCTGTTTTTT. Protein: CASSSRLAGFPGELFF.

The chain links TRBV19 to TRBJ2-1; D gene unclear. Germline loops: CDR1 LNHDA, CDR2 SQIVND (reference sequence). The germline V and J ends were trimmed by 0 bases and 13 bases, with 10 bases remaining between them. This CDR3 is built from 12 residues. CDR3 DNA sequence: TGTGCCAGTAGTATAGATTCCCTAGATCAGTTCTTC. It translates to CASSIDSLDQFF.

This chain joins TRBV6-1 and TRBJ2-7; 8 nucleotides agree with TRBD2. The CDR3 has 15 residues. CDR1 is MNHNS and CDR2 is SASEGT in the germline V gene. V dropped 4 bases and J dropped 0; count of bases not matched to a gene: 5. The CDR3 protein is CASSAPSGLSYEQYF. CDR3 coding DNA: TGTGCCAGCAGTGCCCCTAGCGGGCTCTCCTACGAGCAGTACTTC.